This T cell receptor beta chain was captured in a study of shared T cell receptors in the human thymus. The V gene lost 5 bases and the J gene lost 2 bases, with 9 bases spanning the gap. Per the germline V gene, CDR1 is GTSNPN and CDR2 is SVGIG (reference sequence). This CDR3 comprises 12 residues. The table came from immunoSEQ multiplex PCR; TCRdb's copy has only in-frame clones and leaves some out. The top ten hold roughly 0.01% of the sample, which has 700,000 or so clones, 80% to 90% seen once. The same sample was also used in a study of human thymus T cells. From that second work: Healthy Finnish infants undergoing corrective surgery for congenital heart defects were used as donors. In corrective heart surgery, resections were taken, and these provided the thymus tissue. Thymic as well as blood repertoires seemed to favor certain V and J genes unevenly. Related research examined unrelated individuals and reported that their thymic repertoires overlapped highly.

The receptor's source is a girl younger than two with a congenital heart defect. The gene calls are TRBV30 and TRBJ1-2, with a weak D call TRBD1 (6 bases). What was sequenced was thymocytes. The CDR3 reads CAWVQGNYGYTF. The CDR3 DNA is TGTGCCTGGGTTCAGGGGAACTATGGCTACACCTTC.